This T cell receptor beta chain was retrieved from a study of blood T cell repertoires in COVID-19. The germline V and J ends were trimmed by 5 bases and 3 bases, with 8 bases remaining between them. The CDR3 extends over 13 amino acids. The V gene's germline CDR1 is WSHSY and CDR2 SAAADI. The table came from immunoSEQ multiplex PCR; TCRdb's copy has only in-frame clones and leaves some out. The profile covers 180,000 or so clones, with 84% appearing a single time and nearly 15% taken by the ten largest. The sample consisted of PBMCs or T cells enriched from blood (not recorded which). This TCR was recovered from a man aged 50 to 60 who had recovered from COVID-19. This chain connects TRBV10-2 to TRBJ2-1; possibly TRBD2 for D (6 bases). CDR3 sequence reads: CASSRGFYNEQFF. Written as DNA, the CDR3 is TGCGCCAGCAGTCGGGGGTTCTACAATGAGCAGTTCTTC.